Following are 28 T cell receptor beta chains from one sample sequenced in a study of identical twins. TCRdb reprocessed the 5' RACE reads via MiXCR and lists one record per CDR3 protein. The sample carries 200,000 to 250,000 distinct CDR3 sequences, 6.5% to 8% recorded once. The same sample was also used in a study of T cells expressing NK-cell markers.

The sequenced material came from CD8+ T cells sorted from blood. The receptors shown here come from a woman younger than 35 in good health.

This clonotype was seen a few times. V and J are TRBV2 and TRBJ1-1; no reliable D call. Looked up from germline, CDR1 is SNHLY and CDR2 is FYNNEI. Trimming shortened V by 4 bases and J by 7 bases, and 13 bases separated the two germline ends. The CDR3 runs 13 residues. CDR3: CASSGKVAGEAFF. CDR3 in DNA: TGTGCCAGCAGTGGAAAAGTGGCAGGTGAAGCTTTCTTT.

This chain uses TRBV7-6 with TRBJ2-1; D unresolved. The V and J ends lost 1 base and 7 bases respectively, with 11 bases between them. Germline CDR1 is SGHVS and CDR2 is FNYEAQ. The CDR3 loop spans 14 amino acids. Here the CDR3 DNA reads TGTGCCAGCAGCTTAGGCTCGCATCAGAATGAGCAGTTCTTC. This translates into CASSLGSHQNEQFF.

The sample holds a few counts of this clonotype. The chain couples TRBV20-1 to TRBJ1-1; D perhaps matches TRBD1 (5 bases). V lost 0 bases to trimming and J lost 4 bases, with 21 bases between them. Germline V gene data show CDR1 as DFQATT and CDR2 as SNEGSKA (reference sequence). The CDR3 runs to 17 residues. The CDR3 DNA is TGCAGTGCTAGAGATCTTGGGGGAGGGAGGGATCCCACTGAAGCTTTCTTT. It codes for CSARDLGGGRDPTEAFF.

This chain uses TRBV9 with TRBJ2-1; 11 bases are shared with TRBD1. From germline, CDR1 is SGDLS and CDR2 YYNGEE. The CDR3 contains 15 residues. The V gene end was trimmed by 3 bases and the J gene end by 6 bases; junction bases not matched to a gene: 5. This CDR3 reads CASSASGTGGNEQFF. The DNA of the CDR3 is TGTGCCAGCAGCGCGTCCGGGACAGGGGGCAATGAGCAGTTCTTC.

This clonotype has more than one count but fewer than ten. The chain couples TRBV7-9 to TRBJ1-2, with D possibly matching TRBD1 (5 bases). From germline, CDR1 is SEHNR and CDR2 FQNEAQ (reference sequence). V lost 7 bases to trimming and J lost 2 bases, with 11 bases between them. There are 13 residues in the CDR3. The CDR3 DNA reads TGTGCCAGCACCCCCGGGGCAAACTATGGCTACACCTTC. The encoded protein is CASTPGANYGYTF.

This clonotype was counted between two and nine times. The chain has TRBV7-3 and TRBJ2-1; no firm D call. The CDR3 is 13 amino acids. V was trimmed by 5 bases and J by 9 bases, leaving 14 bases between them. Looked up from germline, CDR1 is SGHTA and CDR2 is FQGTGA. The CDR3, as DNA: TGTGCCAGCAGCCCGTATCTGGCACGTGAGCAGTTCTTC. Protein: CASSPYLAREQFF.

Only a few counts were recorded for this clonotype. One end of the junction does not line up with germline, which may come from a read error. The rearrangement uses TRBV7-8 and TRBJ2-5, with TRBD2 matching over 9 bases. Germline V CDR1 and CDR2: SGHVS, FQNEAQ. The length of the CDR3 is 15 residues. The CDR3: CASSLALREGETQYF. The CDR3 bases are TGTGCCAGCAGCCTAGCCTTGCGGGAGGGAGAGACCCAGTACTTC. The full variable domain, in which reference TRBV7-8 and TRBJ2-5 provide the parts outside the CDR3, is GAGVSQSPRYKVAKRGQDVALRCDPISGHVSLFWYQQALGQGPEFLTYFQNEAQLDKSGLPSDRFFAERPEGSVSTLKIQRTQQEDSAVYLCASSLALREGETQYFGPGTRLLVL.

This rearrangement joins TRBV20-1 to TRBJ2-3; no clear D. Trimming took off 2 bases at V and 1 base at J, with 16 bases between the two ends. Germline-derived CDR1 and CDR2 are DFQATT and SNEGSKA (reference sequence). The CDR3 is 16 residues long. CDR3 amino acids: CSARQVRAQRTDTQYF. The CDR3 DNA sequence: TGCAGTGCTAGACAGGTTAGGGCCCAGCGCACAGATACGCAGTATTTT.

V is TRBV12-3 or TRBV12-4 and J is TRBJ2-7, with D uncertain. V shed 1 base and J shed 6 bases, with 7 bases lying between them. The CDR3 sequence is 12 residues long. As DNA, the CDR3 is TGTGCCAGCAGTTTAGGGCTCAGCGAGCAGTACTTC. Its protein is CASSLGLSEQYF.

The V gene is TRBV12-3 or TRBV12-4, the J gene TRBJ1-1; no definite D call. The V end was cut by 2 bases, the J end by 0 bases, with 4 bases between. This CDR3 spans 13 amino acids. DNA for the CDR3: TGTGCCAGCAGTTTAACCATGAACACTGAAGCTTTCTTT. Amino acid sequence: CASSLTMNTEAFF.

This clonotype was found a few times. The chain recombines TRBV6-5 with TRBJ1-2; 7 bases map to TRBD1. V was pared by 3 bases and J by 8 bases, with 6 bases of the junction left unmatched. The germline CDR1 and CDR2 sequences are MNHEY and SVGAGI. The CDR3 contains 13 residues. CDR3 nucleotide sequence: TGTGCCAGCAGTTATGACGCAGGGGGAGGCTACACCTTC. Translated, it gives CASSYDAGGGYTF.

V is TRBV5-1 and J is TRBJ1-5; no clear D gene. This CDR3 has 14 residues. Per germline, CDR1 SGHRS and CDR2 YFSETQ. The V end lost 0 bases, the J end lost 7 bases, and 11 bases lay between the germline ends. CDR3 bases: TGCGCCAGCAGCTTGGAAGGGCCCCAGCAGCCCCAGCATTTT. Its protein is CASSLEGPQQPQHF. The whole variable domain, remainder taken from reference TRBV5-1 and TRBJ1-5, is KAGVTQTPRYLIKTRGQQVTLSCSPISGHRSVSWYQQTPGQGLQFLFEYFSETQRNKGNFPGRFSGRQFSNSRSEMNVSTLELGDSALYLCASSLEGPQQPQHFGDGTRLSIL.

The V call is TRBV5-1, the J call TRBJ1-1, with TRBD1 as a possible D gene (5 bases). The CDR3 has 17 amino acids. Trimming stripped 2 bases from V and 4 bases from J, with 21 bases between. CDR1 and CDR2 (germline): SGHRS, YFSETQ. DNA for the CDR3: TGCGCCAGCAGCTTTCAGGGCGCGAGAGTAGCCGTCACTGAAGCTTTCTTT. Amino acid sequence: CASSFQGARVAVTEAFF.

Only a few counts were recorded for this clonotype. The chain is built from TRBV6-2 or TRBV6-3 and TRBJ2-3, with 11 bases identical to TRBD2. Germline V gene sequence: CDR1 MNHEY, CDR2 SVGEGT. This CDR3 comprises 18 residues. The J segment lost 2 bases and the V segment lost 6 bases, leaving 13 bases of the junction unmatched. The CDR3 loop is CASRPTSGSSGTTDTQYF. CDR3 coding DNA: TGTGCCAGCAGACCCACTAGCGGGAGTTCTGGTACCACAGATACGCAGTATTTT.

This clonotype was seen ten or more times. The chain has TRBV5-1 and TRBJ1-6; 7 bases align to TRBD1. This CDR3 region has 15 residues. Looked up from germline, CDR1 is SGHRS and CDR2 is YFSETQ. The junction had 12 bases not matched to a gene; V was cut back by 5 bases and J by 10 bases. The CDR3 protein is CASRKIHRGNSPLHF. The CDR3 region has the DNA TGCGCCAGCAGAAAAATCCACAGGGGAAACTCACCCCTCCACTTT.

This clonotype was found many times. The CDR3 region is CASSFYGGGEQYF. CDR3 nucleotides: TGCGCCAGCAGCTTCTACGGGGGAGGAGAGCAGTACTTC. V and J are TRBV5-1 and TRBJ2-7; the D gene is possibly TRBD2 (6 bases). Per the germline V gene, CDR1 is SGHRS and CDR2 is YFSETQ. Between the trimmed V and J ends, which lost 2 bases and 7 bases, there was a span of 13 bases. The CDR3 is 13 amino acids.

This clonotype turned up a few times. The J gene is TRBJ2-3, the V gene TRBV30, with D maybe TRBD2 (6 bases). V was pared by 1 base and J by 6 bases, with 17 bases between. The germline gives CDR1 GTSNPN, CDR2 SVGIG (reference sequence). CDR3 length equals 15 residues. The CDR3 DNA sequence: TGTGCCTGGAGTGCGACTAGGGAGTTGACGGATACGCAGTATTTT. This sequence encodes CAWSATRELTDTQYF.

This clonotype showed up many times. The rearrangement links TRBV27 to TRBJ1-2; possibly TRBD1 for D (5 bases). The CDR3 consists of 14 residues. Germline lookup yields CDR1 MNHEY and CDR2 SMNVEV (reference sequence). Trimming removed 2 bases at V and 1 base at J, with 8 bases between. DNA of the CDR3: TGTGCCAGCAGTTTAGGGGGATATAACTATGGCTACACCTTC. Translating it yields CASSLGGYNYGYTF.

This clonotype was found many times. J is TRBJ2-7 and V is TRBV12-3 or TRBV12-4, with D perhaps being TRBD1 or TRBD2 (5 bases each). The V and J ends lost 8 bases and 3 bases respectively, with 17 bases between them. The CDR3 covers 14 residues. The CDR3: CASGGEGPDYEQYF. Here the CDR3 DNA reads TGTGCCAGCGGGGGAGAAGGCCCCGACTACGAGCAGTACTTC.

This clonotype was counted ten times or more. This chain joins TRBV12-3 or TRBV12-4 and TRBJ1-5; no clear D. Trimming stripped 4 bases from V and 2 bases from J, with 9 bases between. CDR3 length equals 14 residues. CDR3 in amino acids: CASSSTEGNQPQHF. The CDR3 bases are TGTGCCAGCAGTTCCACAGAGGGCAATCAGCCCCAGCATTTT.

This clonotype appeared a few times. A read error is possible here, since a much larger clone lies one base away. This chain uses TRBV9 with TRBJ2-3, with D hard to call. Per germline, CDR1 SGDLS and CDR2 YYNGEE. The CDR3 is 11 residues long. Trimming cost V 4 bases and J 5 bases, with 5 bases left between them. CDR3 region: CASSSLDTQYF. The CDR3 DNA sequence: TGTGCCAGCAGCTCTTTAGATACGCAGTATTTT.

The chain uses TRBV2 and TRBJ2-7; D call uncertain. V dropped 5 bases and J dropped 3 bases, with 11 bases sitting between them. This CDR3 region has 13 residues. Germline V gene lookup returns CDR1 SNHLY and CDR2 FYNNEI. The DNA for the CDR3 is TGTGCCAGCAGTTTCGGGTCCCTCTACGAGCAGTACTTC. Protein sequence: CASSFGSLYEQYF.

The V call is TRBV5-4, the J call TRBJ2-7, with 7 bases fitting TRBD1. Germline CDR1 is SGHNT and CDR2 is YYREEE (reference sequence). CDR3 length: 19 residues. V was pared by 0 bases and J by 0 bases, with 15 bases of the junction left unmatched. The CDR3 region is CASSLGSETGWMSSYEQYF. Here the CDR3 DNA reads TGTGCCAGCAGCTTGGGATCGGAGACAGGGTGGATGAGCTCCTACGAGCAGTACTTC.

This clonotype was observed a handful of times. The chain links TRBV9 to TRBJ1-2; 8 bases line up with TRBD1. V was pared by 3 bases and J by 2 bases, with 9 bases of the junction left unmatched. Per germline, CDR1 SGDLS and CDR2 YYNGEE. The CDR3 length is 16 residues. CDR3 amino acids: CASSASVQGENYGYTF. The CDR3 bases are TGTGCCAGCAGCGCCTCCGTACAGGGGGAAAACTATGGCTACACCTTC.

This clonotype was seen a few times. The V and J genes are TRBV7-4 and TRBJ2-4; the match to TRBD1 covers 8 bases. The germline CDR1 and CDR2 sequences are SGHVT and SQSDAQ. With 3 bases clipped from V and 8 bases from J, the junction kept 6 bases outside the gene matches. The CDR3 has 14 residues. In DNA form, the CDR3 reads TGTGCCAGCAGCTTTCACAGGGGGTCGGACATTCAGTACTTC. Residues: CASSFHRGSDIQYF.

Only a few counts were recorded for this clonotype. This chain connects TRBV27 to TRBJ2-7, with TRBD1 identical over 8 bases. Germline loops: CDR1 MNHEY, CDR2 SMNVEV (reference sequence). V trimming: 3 bases; J trimming: 3 bases; junction bases outside the gene matches: 7. The CDR3 sequence is 15 residues long. The CDR3 sequence is CASSFFRDRGYEQYF. The CDR3 coding sequence is TGTGCCAGCAGTTTCTTCCGAGACAGGGGCTACGAGCAGTACTTC.

This clonotype has just a few counts. This chain uses TRBV7-2 with TRBJ1-1; TRBD1 matches 8 bases. The CDR3 runs 14 residues. J lost 7 bases, V lost 0 bases, and 4 bases had no gene match. Germline-derived CDR1 and CDR2 are SGHTA and FQGNSA. This CDR3 reads CASSLAGTGVEAFF. CDR3 sequence (DNA): TGTGCCAGCAGCTTAGCCGGGACAGGAGTTGAAGCTTTCTTT.

Only a few counts were recorded for this clonotype. The CDR3 sequence: CASSEVGSGGLGSQYF. The CDR3, as DNA: TGTGCCAGCAGTGAAGTAGGTAGCGGGGGATTAGGCTCGCAGTATTTT. This sequence joins TRBV2 and TRBJ2-3; 9 bases fit TRBD2. Germline CDR1 SNHLY, CDR2 FYNNEI. The CDR3 totals 16 residues. Germline trimming cut 1 base from V and 10 bases from J; bases unmatched to any gene: 12.